This TCR beta chain was captured in a study of CD8 T cells in ankylosing spondylitis. General study findings and limits: The clones that were linked to disease were reported to be significantly enriched in matched synovial fluid samples from ankylosing spondylitis patients.

From the 5' RACE reads, TCRdb called clonotypes with MiXCR, one entry per CDR3 protein. The sample has 200,000 to 300,000 distinct CDR3 sequences; about 24% are singletons. Germline-derived CDR1 and CDR2 are DFQATT and SNEGSKA (reference sequence). The CDR3 contains 15 residues. The V end was cut by 4 bases, the J end by 3 bases, with 18 bases between. To note about this clonotype: The antigen is not known.

The sequenced sample consisted of blood, either unsorted or a sorted T cell fraction (not recorded which). V usage is TRBV20-1 and J usage is TRBJ2-5; D is perhaps TRBD1 or TRBD2 (5 bases each). The TCR sequence derives from a male donor with ankylosing spondylitis or in good health (not recorded which). This chain's CDR3 is CSAIISGPHKETQYF. The CDR3 DNA follows: TGCAGTGCTATAATATCGGGACCCCACAAAGAGACCCAGTACTTC.